This entry lists 26 T cell receptor beta chains sequenced from one sample in a study of neurological immune-mediated disorders. TCRdb called the 5' RACE reads again in MiXCR, with one record for every CDR3 protein. The table shows around 69,000 distinct CDR3 sequences, with roughly 10% occurring only once. Time point indicated: longitudinal time-point 1 (baseline). The specimen was PBMCs. These receptors were collected from a man aged 30 to 39 in good health.

This clonotype was picked up many times. CDR3 sequence reads: CAIGGTPSLRGANVLTF. The CDR3 nucleotides are TGTGCCATCGGGGGGACACCCTCTTTACGGGGGGCCAACGTCCTGACTTTC. The chain employs TRBV15 and TRBJ2-6, with a tentative D call TRBD2 (7 bases). Germline CDR1 reads LNHNV; CDR2 reads YYDKDF (reference sequence). This CDR3 comprises 17 residues. The ends were cut back, 10 bases at V and 4 bases at J, with 23 bases in the middle.

In this sample, this clonotype turned up many times. This chain joins TRBV28 and TRBJ2-4, with 7 positions matching TRBD2. Germline assignment: CDR1 MDHEN and CDR2 SYDVKM. The trim removed 5 bases at V and 1 base at J, leaving 5 bases unmatched. The CDR3 extends over 15 amino acids. The CDR3 bases are TGTGCCAGCAGTCCCCGGGGAGGGGCCAAAAACATTCAGTACTTC. This encodes CASSPRGGAKNIQYF.

This clonotype has ten or more counts. This chain links TRBV20-1 with TRBJ2-7; TRBD1 aligns across 7 bases. Per the germline V gene, CDR1 is DFQATT and CDR2 is SNEGSKA (reference sequence). This CDR3 is built from 13 residues. The CDR3: CSAPGTDSYEQYF. The CDR3 DNA reads as TGCAGCGCACCCGGGACAGACTCCTACGAGCAGTACTTC.

The count of this clonotype is one. This chain uses TRBV20-1 with TRBJ2-1, with 13 bases aligning to TRBD2. Trimming removed 5 bases from V and 8 bases from J; junction bases left unmatched: 6. This CDR3 region has 14 residues. The germline gives CDR1 DFQATT, CDR2 SNEGSKA (reference sequence). In DNA form, the CDR3 reads TGCAGTGCTCCACTAGCGGGAGGGCCCGATGAGCAGTTCTTC. This gives the protein CSAPLAGGPDEQFF.

This clonotype has at least ten counts. J is TRBJ2-5 and V is TRBV11-2; 7 positions match TRBD2. The CDR3 covers 15 residues. V dropped 4 bases and J dropped 1; count of bases not matched to a gene: 6. Per the germline V gene, CDR1 is SGHAT and CDR2 is FQNNGV. CDR3 amino acids: CASSSGREFQETQYF. CDR3 nucleotides: TGTGCCAGCAGCTCCGGGCGGGAGTTCCAAGAGACCCAGTACTTC.

This clonotype came up many times. V gene TRBV12-3 or TRBV12-4 combines with J gene TRBJ2-7, with D maybe TRBD1 (6 bases). CDR3 size: 13 residues. Trimming took off 5 bases at V and 7 bases at J, with 15 bases between the two ends. This chain's CDR3 is CASSPRDIREQYF. CDR3 DNA: TGTGCCAGCAGTCCCCGGGACATCCGGGAGCAGTACTTC.

This clonotype was recorded many times. J is TRBJ2-2 and V is TRBV21-1. TRBV21-1 is shown as a pseudogene. This CDR3 is 15 amino acids long. The CDR3 sequence: CASSKARGSNGELFF. CDR3 DNA sequence: TGTGCCAGCAGCAAAGCGCGGGGATCTAACGGGGAGCTGTTTTTT.

The sample holds many counts of this clonotype. The chain recombines TRBV7-9 with TRBJ2-1; D is possibly TRBD1 or TRBD2 (5 bases each). This CDR3 contains 14 residues. V lost 2 bases to trimming and J lost 5 bases, with 10 bases between them. The V gene's germline CDR1 is SEHNR and CDR2 FQNEAQ (reference sequence). The CDR3 loop reads CASSLQGRDNEQFF. In DNA form, the CDR3 reads TGTGCCAGCAGCTTACAGGGACGGGACAATGAGCAGTTCTTC.

This clonotype is classed as medium-sized. This chain connects TRBV20-1 to TRBJ2-2, with no clear D. CDR3 length: 15 amino acids. Trimming stripped 2 bases from V and 6 bases from J, with 16 bases between. Germline lookup yields CDR1 DFQATT and CDR2 SNEGSKA (reference sequence). CDR3 region: CSARPPGLPAGELFF. The CDR3 coding sequence is TGCAGTGCTAGACCCCCTGGGCTGCCGGCCGGGGAGCTGTTTTTT.

This clonotype was counted ten times or more. The V call is TRBV20-1, the J call TRBJ2-1, with 7 positions matching TRBD2. J gave up 4 bases and V 4 bases, and 13 bases lay outside the gene matches. Germline CDR1 reads DFQATT; CDR2 reads SNEGSKA (reference sequence). The CDR3 length is 16 residues. The CDR3 region is CSANRLASGTYNEQFF. CDR3 DNA sequence: TGCAGTGCTAACCGCCTGGCTAGCGGTACTTACAATGAGCAGTTCTTC.

This clonotype showed up many times. This chain joins TRBV12-3 or TRBV12-4 and TRBJ2-5; D may be TRBD2 (5 bases). The germline V and J ends were trimmed by 3 bases and 0 bases, with 8 bases remaining between them. The CDR3 covers 14 residues. CDR3 loop: CASSFGEYQETQYF. For the CDR3, the DNA is TGTGCCAGCAGTTTCGGGGAGTACCAAGAGACCCAGTACTTC.

At least ten counts were recorded for this clonotype. The chain is built from TRBV7-2 and TRBJ2-6; 8 bases agree with TRBD1. Germline V lookup: CDR1 SGHTA, CDR2 FQGNSA. J was trimmed by 0 bases and V by 4 bases; bases with no gene match: 11. The CDR3 is made up of 19 amino acids. The CDR3 region has the DNA TGTGCCAGCAGCTCGACTCCTCGGACAGGGAACTCTGGGGCCAACGTCCTGACTTTC. This sequence encodes CASSSTPRTGNSGANVLTF.

This clonotype was counted a few times. The chain combines TRBV21-1 with TRBJ2-3; the D call TRBD2 from the table was never checked on the DNA. TRBV21-1 is a recognized pseudogene. The CDR3 runs to 17 residues. CDR3 residues: CATTVGGSGISTDTQYF. CDR3 nucleotides: TGTGCCACGACGGTCGGCGGAAGCGGAATTAGCACAGATACGCAGTATTTT.

The table lists this clonotype with many counts. The CDR3 DNA sequence: TGTGCCAGCAGAATGGCCAGCCAAGAGACCCAGTACTTC. Translated: CASRMASQETQYF. The gene calls are TRBV28 and TRBJ2-5; no clear D. Between the trimmed V and J ends, which lost 6 bases and 1 base, there was a span of 9 bases. The CDR3 has 13 amino acids. The V gene's germline CDR1 is MDHEN and CDR2 SYDVKM.

This clonotype was counted at least ten times. The chain joins TRBV28 to TRBJ1-2; 9 bases map to TRBD1. The junction had 4 bases not matched to a gene; V was cut back by 3 bases and J by 5 bases. Per germline, CDR1 MDHEN and CDR2 SYDVKM. The CDR3 runs 14 residues. DNA of the CDR3: TGTGCCAGCAGTTTCCGGGACAGGGCATATGGCTACACCTTC. This codes for CASSFRDRAYGYTF.

This clonotype has at least ten counts. The V call is TRBV20-1, the J call TRBJ2-5; 11 bases fit TRBD2. The germline V gene encodes CDR1 DFQATT and CDR2 SNEGSKA (reference sequence). The CDR3 sequence is 12 residues long. The V gene end was trimmed by 5 bases and the J gene end by 4 bases; junction bases not matched to a gene: 0. CDR3 bases: TGCAGTGCTGGACTAGCGGGAGAGACCCAGTACTTC. This encodes CSAGLAGETQYF.

This clonotype showed up many times. This chain links TRBV28 with TRBJ2-7; 11 bases fit TRBD1. Germline trimming cut 6 bases from V and 4 bases from J; bases unmatched to any gene: 8. CDR3 size: 15 residues. Germline CDR1 and CDR2: MDHEN and SYDVKM. In DNA form, the CDR3 reads TGTGCCAGCAGCCCTACCGGACAGGGGGCGTACGAGCAGTACTTC. Its protein product is CASSPTGQGAYEQYF. The full variable domain, its missing parts supplied by reference TRBV28 and TRBJ2-7, is DVKVTQSSRYLVKRTGEKVFLECVQDMDHENMFWYRQDPGLGLRLIYFSYDVKMKEKGDIPEGYSVSREKKERFSLILESASTNQTSMYLCASSPTGQGAYEQYFGPGTRLTVT.

The gene calls are TRBV5-6 and TRBJ2-5, with D unresolved. The germline V gene has CDR1 SGHDT and CDR2 YYEEEE. V was shortened by 2 bases and J by 3 bases, with 11 bases between the two germline ends. This CDR3 has 14 residues. The CDR3 DNA follows: TGTGCCAGCAGCTTACGATCATCTAAAGAGACCCAGTACTTC. Translated: CASSLRSSKETQYF.

This clonotype was seen ten or more times. The chain uses TRBV5-1 and TRBJ2-1; 7 nucleotides agree with TRBD2. The V gene's germline CDR1 is SGHRS and CDR2 YFSETQ. This CDR3 is 15 amino acids long. V shed 4 bases, J shed 7 bases, and the junction held 11 bases outside the gene matches. CDR3 amino acids: CASSPYGGSENEQFF. In DNA form, the CDR3 reads TGCGCCAGCAGCCCTTACGGCGGGAGTGAGAATGAGCAGTTCTTC.

The sample holds many counts of this clonotype. The chain combines TRBV5-1 with TRBJ2-1, with 10 bases fitting TRBD2. This CDR3 region has 15 residues. V trimming: 0 bases; J trimming: 5 bases; junction bases outside the gene matches: 2. Germline V CDR1 and CDR2: SGHRS, YFSETQ. The CDR3 sequence: CASSLGLAGDNEQFF. The CDR3 bases are TGCGCCAGCAGCTTGGGTCTAGCGGGGGACAATGAGCAGTTCTTC.

This clonotype was recorded many times. This rearrangement joins TRBV12-3 or TRBV12-4 to TRBJ2-5; 9 bases are shared with TRBD2. Losses at the gene ends were 1 base for V and 5 bases for J; bases not matched to a gene: 5. The CDR3 has 15 residues. This chain's CDR3 is CASSLVAGVSETQYF. The CDR3 DNA is TGTGCCAGCAGTTTAGTAGCGGGAGTGAGTGAGACCCAGTACTTC.

With regard to this clonotype: A much larger clone sits a single nucleotide away, making a read error possible. This chain links TRBV12-3 or TRBV12-4 with TRBJ2-3; the D gene is possibly TRBD2 (6 bases). The CDR3 length is 14 residues. The CDR3 here is CANSFRESADTQYF. In DNA form, the CDR3 reads TGTGCCAACAGTTTTCGGGAGTCCGCAGATACGCAGTATTTT.

This clonotype was counted ten times or more. V usage is TRBV7-2 and J usage is TRBJ2-5, with TRBD2 matching over 7 bases. This CDR3 region has 15 residues. V shed 4 bases, J shed 4 bases, and the junction held 9 bases outside the gene matches. Germline CDR1 and CDR2: SGHTA and FQGNSA. CDR3 bases: TGTGCCAGCAGCTACGGCGGGGGAGCCCCAGAGACCCAGTACTTC. It is translated as CASSYGGGAPETQYF.

This clonotype was picked up many times. The CDR3 DNA is TGCGCCAGCAGCTCCCCACGTGTCGCCGCAGAGGGGGCTGACTATGGCTACACCTTC. Translation gives CASSSPRVAAEGADYGYTF. V usage is TRBV5-1 and J usage is TRBJ1-2; 7 bases line up with TRBD1. Germline CDR1 and CDR2: SGHRS and YFSETQ. V shed 3 bases, J shed 3 bases, and the junction held 20 bases outside the gene matches. CDR3 length: 19 amino acids.

As to this clonotype: One base away lies a much larger clone, so this may be a sequencing read error. The chain recombines TRBV7-9 with TRBJ2-2; D not certain. Germline loops: CDR1 SEHNR, CDR2 FQNEAQ (reference sequence). The length of the CDR3 is 12 residues. V was pared by 0 bases and J by 4 bases, with 0 bases between. The CDR3 is CASSLATGELFF. In DNA form, the CDR3 reads TGTGCCAGCAGCTTAGCCACCGGGGAGCTGTTTTTT.

CDR3 sequence reads: CASSLGGGRAGSYEQYF. The DNA of the CDR3 is TGCGCCAGCAGCTTGGGTGGCGGGAGGGCCGGATCCTACGAGCAGTACTTC. This rearrangement joins TRBV5-1 to TRBJ2-7, with 9 bases aligning to TRBD2. The V gene end was trimmed by 0 bases and the J gene end by 1 base; junction bases not matched to a gene: 8. Germline V gene lookup returns CDR1 SGHRS and CDR2 YFSETQ. The CDR3 spans 17 residues. Based on the CDR3 plus reference TRBV5-1 and TRBJ2-7, the full variable domain is KAGVTQTPRYLIKTRGQQVTLSCSPISGHRSVSWYQQTPGQGLQFLFEYFSETQRNKGNFPGRFSGRQFSNSRSEMNVSTLELGDSALYLCASSLGGGRAGSYEQYFGPGTRLTVT.